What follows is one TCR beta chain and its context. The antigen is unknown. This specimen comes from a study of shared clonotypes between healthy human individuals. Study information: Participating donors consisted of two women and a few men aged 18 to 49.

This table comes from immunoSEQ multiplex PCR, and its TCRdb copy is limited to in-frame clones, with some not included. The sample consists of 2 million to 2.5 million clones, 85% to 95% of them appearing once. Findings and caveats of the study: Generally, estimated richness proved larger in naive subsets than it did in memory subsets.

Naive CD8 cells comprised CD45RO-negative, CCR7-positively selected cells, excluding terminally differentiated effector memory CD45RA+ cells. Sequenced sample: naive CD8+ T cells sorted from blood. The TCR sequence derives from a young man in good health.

Here the CDR3 DNA reads TGCGCCAGCAGTGACATCATGCTCGGACAGGGGCGCACAGATACGCAGTATTTT. Protein product: CASSDIMLGQGRTDTQYF. V usage is TRBV10-1 and J usage is TRBJ2-3, with 9 bases fitting TRBD1. Germline V gives CDR1 WNHNN, CDR2 SYGVQD (reference sequence). The CDR3 covers 18 residues. The J segment lost 1 base and the V segment lost 3 bases, leaving 11 bases of the junction unmatched.